This T cell receptor (beta chain) was profiled in a study of naive and memory T cell subsets (dated by TCRdb to 2016 to 2017). About the study as a whole: The figure summarizing these samples reported ten or so blood donors, 7 tuberculin skin test biopsies and 3 saline control biopsies. PCR2 was typically performed as a SYBR Green qPCR that was stopped at a set threshold, although end-point PCR (approximately 6 cycles) could be used instead for low-input samples. Study-level results and caveats: The RNA-based method was acknowledged to be potentially sensitive to changes in TCR transcripts with T cell activation and differentiation.

Many counts were recorded for this clonotype. The specificity of this receptor is unknown. Base-call qualities are not available, and no considerably larger clone is one nucleotide away. Preparation of the library involved 5' RACE. The ligated cDNA was amplified in four rounds of PCR with nested alpha and beta constant region primers together with the SP2 primer. For the blood and skin samples, reverse transcription of TCR RNA was done with SuperScript IV along with alpha and beta constant region primers. An oligonucleotide carrying the Illumina SP2 primer and a UMI was ligated to the cDNA 3' end using T4 RNA ligase 1. To prevent hairpin formation, the 12-nucleotide UMI was made up of two random hexamers with an eight-base spacer between them. From the second PCR onward, TCR alpha and beta chain libraries were processed separately, and dual indexing was applied for multiplexing. After pooling, the indexed libraries were analyzed by capillary electrophoresis and sequenced on either an Illumina MiSeq or NextSeq. To boost base diversity and improve cluster recognition, PhiX DNA at 5-7% was spiked into the libraries. The source study handled its data this way. Demultiplexor pulled UMIs out of read 2, joined the UMIs with the TCR sequence from read 1, and separated reads according to sample indices. Decombinator identified V and J genes and V-J junctions, assigning each TCR a five-part identifier including V and J deletions. UMIs were used by Collapsinator to correct sequencing errors and PCR amplification heterogeneity, so that a UMI-based abundance was obtained for each TCR. CDR3Translator converted identifiers to nucleotide sequence, translated to amino acids, and extracted CDR3 regions using terminal motifs. After normalization to the amount of input RNA, error-corrected alpha and beta TCR counts from blood and skin were compared. TCRdb took the public reads, trimmed them with fastp at Q25, ran MiXCR for clone calling and kept in-frame beta chains. CDR3 protein sequences are deduplicated, and each keeps its most common genes and DNA. What appears here as the V and J calls and clone size reflects TCRdb's work, not the paper's. The sample table records roughly 62,000 distinct CDR3 sequences; 7.2% of these occur just once. About a tenth of the sample rests with the top ten.

The study reported a robust and sensitive protocol to amplify, sequence and analyze TCRs, based on 3' ligation of a UMI-containing oligonucleotide to TCR cDNA. For whole blood analysis, more than 2 ml of peripheral blood was collected from healthy adult volunteers into Tempus tubes, and RNA was extracted following the manufacturer's instructions. Before reverse transcription, total RNA that had not been cell sorted was treated with RQ1 DNase, with a target input of about 1 to 1000 ng. To check how robust the pipeline was in samples where T cells make up a minority population, libraries were built from skin biopsies and whole blood. Counted from cysteine to phenylalanine, this CDR3 has 13 amino acids. CDR3 DNA is the only sequence kept; it has 39 bases, read in frame from the first base. Ends trimmed: V by 6 bases, J by 9 bases; bases unmatched to a gene: 10.

The receptor was derived from a male donor in good health. The chain links TRBV12-3 or TRBV12-4 with TRBJ1-1, and 7 bases in between align with TRBD1. Here the CDR3 is given as CASRLTQGQQAFF. The nucleotides are TGTGCCAGCAGACTCACCCAGGGACAGCAAGCTTTCTTT.